This TCR beta chain was captured by sequencing in a study of blood T cells in healthy people across ages (dated by TCRdb to the mid-2010s). General notes on the study: In model experiments, template switching captured about one uniquely barcoded TCR beta cDNA molecule for every two T cells. Using deep sequencing normalized with unique cDNA molecular identifiers, the study measured how TCR beta repertoire diversity changes with age. The donors were split into four age groups: young (average 16 years), middle-aged (roughly 39), aged (62) and long-lived (roughly 77). To avoid experimental bias, donors of different ages were randomly spread across the sequencing lanes. Two additional independent replicas of 1 million unique cDNA reads from the same blood draw were analyzed for two donors (one aged 18 to 30 and one aged 80 or older).

Systemically healthy Caucasian individuals from Russia, 35 to 50 in total and aged about 6 to 90 years, were included as donors. Each donor gave 9.5 to 10 milliliters of peripheral blood, drawn into EDTA-treated Vacutainer tubes. PBMCs were isolated by Ficoll-Paque density-gradient centrifugation, with at least 6 million obtained per sample. Total RNA was extracted from PBMCs with Trizol reagent, with at least 6 micrograms obtained per sample. The percentages of naive CD45RAhigh/CD27high T cells were determined by flow cytometry on a PBMC aliquot from every donor. Remarks on this clonotype: This clone's antigen is unknown. Qualities for individual bases were not recorded, and no much larger clone is one base off.

The method was 5' RACE. Sequenced using an Illumina HiSeq 2500. The second PCR ran for roughly 7 to 12 cycles and used a J-beta primer mix along with a sample-barcoded 5' primer. Each TCR beta cDNA molecule received a unique molecular identifier from a template-switch 5' adaptor carrying 12 random nucleotides. Each sample yielded at least 3 million CDR3-containing paired-end reads. First-strand cDNA synthesis was performed from all RNA using the Mint cDNA synthesis kit, with priming by a TRBC-specific oligonucleotide. All cDNA was treated with uracil-DNA glycosylase and then went through a first 18-cycle PCR with the universal primers M1SS and BC2_uni_R. Per the source publication's procedure: Each sample was normalized by randomly selecting 1 million high-quality reads, each carrying a distinct molecular identifier. Reads sharing molecular identifiers were discarded rather than binned into consensus sequences. CDR3 identification, clonotype clustering and error correction used MiTCR with a Q25 quality threshold and the strictest error-elimination algorithm. A nonparametric unseen species model using Euler transformation provided a lower-bound estimate of total TCR beta diversity. The raw public data were reprocessed by TCRdb itself: fastp quality trimming at Q25, MiXCR clonotype calling, in-frame beta chains only. Rows are combined by CDR3 protein, so each entry shows the most common genes and DNA. V and J calls and clone size were set by TCRdb, not the authors. Present in this sample are hundreds of thousands of distinct CDR3 sequences, roughly three fifths of which were seen just once. The ten biggest clones cover 20% to 30% of the sample.

Findings and caveats that apply to the study as a whole: Compared with the aged group, the long-lived group had more naive CD4+ T cells, fewer expanded clones and increased TCR diversity, a pattern suggesting age selection. Because donor CMV infection status was unknown, age-related changes in expanded clonotypes were potentially confounded. Bulk unsorted PBMC profiling prevented conclusive comparison of naive and antigen-experienced compartments. Observed TCR beta diversity correlated strongly with the percentage of naive T cells measured by flow cytometry. As age increased, observed TCR beta diversity per million T cells dropped in a roughly linear way, and a significant reduction was already evident by age roughly 40. Estimates of total diversity based on one million sequenced T cells were considered lower bounds and underestimates.

The sequencing sample was made of blood. This TCR was recovered from a man aged 40-55 years in good health.

The encoded CDR3 is CASGTGQRVDGYTF. Here is the DNA: TGCGCCAGCGGTACGGGACAGCGAGTTGATGGCTACACCTTC. The V gene is TRBV5-1 and the J gene is TRBJ1-2; the junction holds 7 bases that match TRBD1. Trimming removed 7 bases from V and 6 bases from J; the gene matches leave 12 bases unexplained. CDR1 is given as SGHRS and CDR2 as YFSETQ, both from the germline V gene. The cysteine opens and the phenylalanine closes a CDR3 of 14 amino acids. This entry keeps only the CDR3 DNA: 42 bases, framed from base 1.